Presented here are 9 T cell receptor beta chains from one specimen sequenced in a study of vaccination and CD4 T cells after COVID-19. The treatment is: roughly 10-day PBMC culture with coronavirus spike peptide pools or control peptides (ViraFEST assay). The collection of CD4+ T cells from the unexposed donor took place before the COVID-19 pandemic (2011-2018). Their target antigens are unknown. With the Oncomine TCR Beta short-read assay, DNA from cultured CD4+ T cells was sequenced. Each CDR3 protein gets one entry after TCRdb re-called the PCR reads with MiXCR. The sample has 6,100 or so distinct CDR3 sequences; 45% to 60% are singletons. Source material: CD4+ T cells from blood, cultured in vitro. The receptors shown here come from a human donor in good health.

This clonotype showed up just a few times. V is TRBV6-2 or TRBV6-3 and J is TRBJ1-2, with TRBD1 as a possible D gene (6 bases). The V end lost 8 bases, the J end lost 1 base, and 14 bases lay between the germline ends. CDR1 is MNHEY and CDR2 is SVGEGT in the germline V gene. This CDR3 contains 14 residues. For the CDR3, the DNA is TGTGCCAGCGGGGAAGACAGGTTTAACTATGGCTACACCTTC. It codes for CASGEDRFNYGYTF.

This clonotype showed up just a few times. The chain carries TRBV7-2 and TRBJ2-3, with D hard to call. CDR1 SGHTA and CDR2 FQGNSA come from the germline V gene. The CDR3 is 14 amino acids. Between the trimmed V and J ends, which lost 0 bases and 1 base, there was a span of 5 bases. CDR3 in amino acids: CASSLAVGTDTQYF. The CDR3 bases are TGTGCCAGCAGCTTAGCGGTCGGCACAGATACGCAGTATTTT.

V usage is TRBV7-2 and J usage is TRBJ2-2; 7 nucleotides align to TRBD1. The germline gives CDR1 SGHTA, CDR2 FQGNSA. This CDR3 comprises 15 residues. V trimming: 5 bases; J trimming: 5 bases; junction bases outside the gene matches: 8. This CDR3 reads CASSPLQGRTGELFF. The CDR3 DNA is TGTGCCAGCAGCCCCTTACAGGGGAGAACCGGGGAGCTGTTTTTT.

This chain connects TRBV6-1 to TRBJ2-4; D possibly matches TRBD1 or TRBD2 (5 bases each). This CDR3 is 14 amino acids long. Trimming cost V 7 bases and J 7 bases, with 17 bases left between them. The germline V gene has CDR1 MNHNS and CDR2 SASEGT. The CDR3 nucleotides read TGTGCCAGCAACCTTGGGGACCCGGGGAACATTCAGTACTTC. Protein: CASNLGDPGNIQYF.

This rearrangement joins TRBV29-1 to TRBJ1-6; tentatively, D is TRBD1 (6 bases). Trimming pared 5 bases from V and 13 bases from J, leaving 18 bases between. Germline CDR1 is SQVTM and CDR2 is ANQGSEA. This CDR3 comprises 13 residues. In DNA, the CDR3 is TGCAGCGTTTTATTTCCTGGGGGGCGCCCCCTCCACTTT. Amino acid sequence: CSVLFPGGRPLHF.

The rearrangement uses TRBV20-1 and TRBJ1-6; 9 nucleotides align to TRBD1. The CDR3 sequence is 13 residues long. V shed 6 bases and J 11 bases; nucleotides not matched to a gene: 8. The germline CDR1 and CDR2 sequences are DFQATT and SNEGSKA (reference sequence). DNA of the CDR3: TGCAGTGCCCTCCGGGACAGGGTTCCACCCCTCCACTTT. Its translation: CSALRDRVPPLHF.

In this sample, this clonotype turned up a few times. The DNA for the CDR3 is TGTGCCAGCAGACGCTTAAGGGCGGGGATTAACTCTGAAGCTTTCTTT. This encodes CASRRLRAGINSEAFF. The chain is built from TRBV11-2 and TRBJ1-1; no firm D call. Germline V gene data show CDR1 as SGHAT and CDR2 as FQNNGV. The CDR3 consists of 16 residues. Trimming pared 6 bases from V and 6 bases from J, leaving 23 bases between.

This clonotype was observed a handful of times. This chain links TRBV20-1 with TRBJ2-5, with 9 bases fitting TRBD2. V shed 4 bases, J shed 3 bases, and the junction held 3 bases outside the gene matches. This CDR3 has 13 residues. The V gene's germline CDR1 is DFQATT and CDR2 SNEGSKA (reference sequence). CDR3 amino acids: CSANLAGEETQYF. CDR3 bases: TGCAGTGCTAACTTAGCGGGAGAAGAGACCCAGTACTTC.

This clonotype is classed as large. This chain links TRBV12-3 or TRBV12-4 with TRBJ2-3; tentative D call: TRBD2 (7 bases). The CDR3 runs 14 residues. The V end lost 6 bases, the J end lost 6 bases, and 16 bases lay between the germline ends. For the CDR3, the DNA is TGTGCCAGCAGCCGCCCGGAGGGGGGGGATACGCAGTATTTT. Translating it yields CASSRPEGGDTQYF.